The 4 T cell receptor beta chains presented below share a single source sample, sequenced in a study of T cells in Graves' hyperthyroidism and ophthalmopathy. Regions amplified from RNA transcripts were the TCR beta CDR3 regions. First-round RT-PCR of the TCR CDR3 relied on the HTBI primer set. TCRdb reprocessed the multiplex PCR reads via MiXCR and lists one record per CDR3 protein. This table holds about 380,000 distinct CDR3 sequences, 15% to 20% found once. Sample: blood. These receptors were collected from a man aged 18 to 30 with Graves' ophthalmopathy.

This clonotype was seen ten or more times. The V call is TRBV12-3 or TRBV12-4, the J call TRBJ2-7; 7 bases agree with TRBD1. The CDR3 has 15 amino acids. J gave up 1 base and V 6 bases, and 9 bases lay outside the gene matches. Here the CDR3 DNA reads TGTGCCAGCAGCCGACAGGGTTTCGGTTCCTACGAGCAGTACTTC. Translated: CASSRQGFGSYEQYF.

This sequence joins TRBV12-3 or TRBV12-4 and TRBJ2-1, with 8 bases that match TRBD1. J was trimmed by 9 bases and V by 5 bases; bases with no gene match: 15. The CDR3 has 16 residues. CDR3 loop: CASSRSGGQGAGEQFF. Here the CDR3 DNA reads TGTGCCAGCAGTCGATCAGGAGGGCAGGGGGCGGGTGAGCAGTTCTTC.

The table lists this clonotype with a few counts. The chain recombines TRBV5-6 with TRBJ2-3; D perhaps matches TRBD1 (7 bases). The CDR3 consists of 15 residues. Germline CDR1 reads SGHDT; CDR2 reads YYEEEE. Trimming left V 5 bases short and J 3 bases short, with 16 bases between. Here the CDR3 reads CASRTGAGGTDTQYF. For the CDR3, the DNA is TGTGCCAGCAGGACGGGGGCAGGGGGAACAGATACGCAGTATTTT.

The chain uses TRBV7-9 and TRBJ2-1, with 12 bases identical to TRBD2. Germline V gene data show CDR1 as SEHNR and CDR2 as FQNEAQ (reference sequence). J gave up 4 bases and V 6 bases, and 13 bases lay outside the gene matches. The CDR3 runs to 18 residues. The CDR3 DNA reads TGTGCCAGCAGTCGGGACTCTAGCGGGGGGGCCCAATACAATGAGCAGTTCTTC. Amino acids: CASSRDSSGGAQYNEQFF. The whole variable domain, filled in from reference TRBV7-9 and TRBJ2-1, reads DTGVSQNPRHKITKRGQNVTFRCDPISEHNRLYWYRQTLGQGPEFLTYFQNEAQLEKSRLLSDRFSAERPKGSFSTLEIQRTEQGDSAMYLCASSRDSSGGAQYNEQFFGPGTRLTVL.